The T cell receptor beta chain under discussion was sequenced for a study of blood T cell repertoires in COVID-19. Study-level background: Spain, Italy and the United States supplied samples that represented acute and convalescent COVID-19.

This clone was seen a few times. Study members were between about 18 and 100 years old and lived in some 26 US regions. Cohorts were determined from participant-reported clinical history. Methods used by the authors: It was from reference gene primer amplification that nucleated cell counts were estimated. Sequencing was performed with immunoSEQ multiplex PCR; in TCRdb, only in-frame clones are kept and a portion is missing. The DNA was the basis for D and trimming; V, J and clone size are from that table. The sample yields roughly 260,000 clones, around 85% seen once. Sequencing was performed on PBMCs or T cells enriched from blood (not recorded which). The receptor was isolated from a woman in her forties or fifties who had recovered from COVID-19.

In nucleotides, the CDR3 is TGTGCCAGCAGTGAAGCGGGAGGGTTTAATATGGGGTTGGCTTTCTTT. Protein: CASSEAGGFNMGLAFF. The J gene is TRBJ1-1, the V gene TRBV6-1; D ambiguous. V dropped 0 bases and J dropped 11 bases, with 22 bases sitting between them. The CDR3 runs to 16 residues. From germline, CDR1 is MNHNS and CDR2 SASEGT.